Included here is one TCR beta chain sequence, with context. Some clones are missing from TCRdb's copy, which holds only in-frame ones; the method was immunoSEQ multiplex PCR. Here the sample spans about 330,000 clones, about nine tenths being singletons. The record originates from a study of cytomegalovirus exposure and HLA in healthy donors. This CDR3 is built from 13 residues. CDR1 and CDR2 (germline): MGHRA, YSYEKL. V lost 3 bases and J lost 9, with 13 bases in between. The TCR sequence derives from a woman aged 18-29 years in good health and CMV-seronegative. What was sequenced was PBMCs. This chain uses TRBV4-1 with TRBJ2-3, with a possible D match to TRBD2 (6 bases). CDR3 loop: CASSQAPRETQYF. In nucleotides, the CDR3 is TGCGCCAGCAGCCAGGCCCCCCGGGAGACGCAGTATTTT.